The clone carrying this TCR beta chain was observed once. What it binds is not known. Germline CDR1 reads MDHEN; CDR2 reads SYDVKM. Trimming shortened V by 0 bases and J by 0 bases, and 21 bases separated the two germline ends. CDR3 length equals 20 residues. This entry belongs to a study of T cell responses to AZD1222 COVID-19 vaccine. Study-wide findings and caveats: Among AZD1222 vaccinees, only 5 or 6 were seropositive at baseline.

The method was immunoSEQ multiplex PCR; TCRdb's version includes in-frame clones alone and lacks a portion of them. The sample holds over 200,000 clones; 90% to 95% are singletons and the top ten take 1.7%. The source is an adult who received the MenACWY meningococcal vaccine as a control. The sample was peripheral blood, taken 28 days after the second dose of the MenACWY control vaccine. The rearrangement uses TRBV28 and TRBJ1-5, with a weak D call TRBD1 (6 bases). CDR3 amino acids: CASSLWGSPFDRYSNQPQHF. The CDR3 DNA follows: TGTGCCAGCAGTTTATGGGGATCACCTTTTGACAGGTATAGCAATCAGCCCCAGCATTTT. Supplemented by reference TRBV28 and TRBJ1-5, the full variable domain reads DVKVTQSSRYLVKRTGEKVFLECVQDMDHENMFWYRQDPGLGLRLIYFSYDVKMKEKGDIPEGYSVSREKKERFSLILESASTNQTSMYLCASSLWGSPFDRYSNQPQHFGDGTRLSIL.